The subject of this entry is one TCR beta chain. These data come from a study of blood T cell repertoires in COVID-19. The data were produced by immunoSEQ multiplex PCR, yet TCRdb's version contains in-frame clones alone and is incomplete. The sample records some 190,000 clones, under 90% being singletons. CDR3 length equals 15 residues. V lost 2 bases to trimming and J lost 7 bases, with 17 bases between them. Per the germline V gene, CDR1 is MNHEY and CDR2 is SVGAGI. The sample comprised peripheral blood. V is TRBV6-5 and J is TRBJ1-2, with a possible D match to TRBD1 (6 bases). This clonotype was sampled from a man aged 60 to 69 with acute or convalescent COVID-19. This chain's CDR3 is CASSYPQGRGIGYTF. CDR3 coding DNA: TGTGCCAGCAGTTACCCCCAGGGCAGGGGAATTGGCTACACCTTC.